This is a list of T cell receptor beta chains from one sample in a study of cytomegalovirus exposure and HLA in healthy donors. Only in-frame clones appear in the TCRdb table, and some are missing; sequencing was by immunoSEQ multiplex PCR. Among 90,000 to 100,000 clones listed, 80% were seen once. The specimen was PBMCs. The receptor set was obtained from a man aged 18-30 years in good health and CMV-seronegative. Each CDR3 is given with its conserved first and last residue. Fields, in order: J gene, V gene, CDR3 protein.

J gene: TRBJ1-4
V gene: TRBV27
CDR3 protein: CASSLPGTGGEKLFF

J gene: TRBJ1-1
V gene: TRBV5-1
CDR3 protein: CASSPGQGPTEAFF

J gene: TRBJ2-5
V gene: TRBV5-4
CDR3 protein: CASSLDAGGQETQYF

J gene: TRBJ2-1
V gene: TRBV6-1
CDR3 protein: CASPERGTYNEQFF

J gene: TRBJ2-7
V gene: TRBV4-1
CDR3 protein: CASSQGEQKNYEQYF

J gene: TRBJ1-1
V gene: TRBV5-1
CDR3 protein: CASSLAGDNTEAFF

J gene: TRBJ2-3
V gene: TRBV5-4
CDR3 protein: CASSLPAGGTDTQYF

J gene: TRBJ2-1
V gene: TRBV2
CDR3 protein: CASSKRQAATVSSYNEQFF

J gene: TRBJ1-5
V gene: TRBV7-8
CDR3 protein: CASSLGLRGQDNQPQHF

J gene: TRBJ2-2
V gene: TRBV7-8
CDR3 protein: CASSFSLPGTGELFF

J gene: TRBJ2-2
V gene: TRBV19
CDR3 protein: CASSFGVDTGELFF

J gene: TRBJ2-1
V gene: TRBV7-6
CDR3 protein: CASSSYFSSGGVEQFF

J gene: TRBJ2-1
V gene: TRBV5-1
CDR3 protein: CASSLRDRGYNEQFF

J gene: TRBJ1-1
V gene: TRBV5-1
CDR3 protein: CASSLEEITEAFF

J gene: TRBJ2-3
V gene: TRBV7-2
CDR3 protein: CASSLGGLLGTDTQYF

J gene: TRBJ2-6
V gene: TRBV9
CDR3 protein: CASSPLAGGSGANVLTF

J gene: TRBJ2-1
V gene: TRBV29-1
CDR3 protein: CSVELWDRGNEQFF

J gene: TRBJ1-1
V gene: TRBV6-5
CDR3 protein: CASSSAGRMNTEAFF

J gene: TRBJ1-3
V gene: TRBV6-5
CDR3 protein: CASSPTGNSGNTIYF

J gene: TRBJ1-5
V gene: TRBV7-2
CDR3 protein: CASSATTGPLQPQHF

J gene: TRBJ2-5
V gene: TRBV4-1
CDR3 protein: CASSQDLAGGPGRQETQYF

J gene: TRBJ2-3
V gene: TRBV29-1
CDR3 protein: CSGGVISDTQYF

J gene: TRBJ2-1
V gene: TRBV5-1
CDR3 protein: CASSLNGVSTYNEQFF

J gene: TRBJ1-2
V gene: TRBV7-2
CDR3 protein: CASSSGGHNYGYTF

J gene: TRBJ1-3
V gene: TRBV4-2
CDR3 protein: CASSPGQVQISGNTIYF

J gene: TRBJ2-2
V gene: TRBV5-1
CDR3 protein: CASSSSGVNTGELFF

J gene: TRBJ1-5
V gene: TRBV19
CDR3 protein: CASSLDSFNQPQHF

J gene: TRBJ1-6
V gene: TRBV19
CDR3 protein: CASGGQGSPSPLHF

J gene: TRBJ1-2
V gene: TRBV5-1
CDR3 protein: CASSFSRDNNYGYTF

J gene: TRBJ1-4
V gene: TRBV5-1
CDR3 protein: CASSLGPRDREEEKLFF

J gene: TRBJ2-1
V gene: TRBV5-5
CDR3 protein: CASSLEGTGRNEQFF

J gene: TRBJ2-1
V gene: TRBV4-1
CDR3 protein: CASSQTTGQEGNEQFF

J gene: TRBJ2-7
V gene: TRBV7-9
CDR3 protein: CSSSLLRGATTGSYEQYF

J gene: TRBJ1-1
V gene: TRBV5-1
CDR3 protein: CASSAERNMNTEAFF

J gene: TRBJ2-1
V gene: TRBV10-1
CDR3 protein: CASSDGSDSSYNEQFF

J gene: TRBJ2-3
V gene: TRBV5-6
CDR3 protein: CASSLLGQGSTDTQYF

J gene: TRBJ1-2
V gene: TRBV30
CDR3 protein: CAWSGGRGYGYTF

J gene: TRBJ1-3
V gene: TRBV11-2
CDR3 protein: CASSPGGYVSGNTVYF

J gene: TRBJ2-5
V gene: TRBV11-2
CDR3 protein: CASTPSAGGQETQYF

J gene: TRBJ1-5
V gene: TRBV15
CDR3 protein: CATSGGGQVSNQPQHF

J gene: TRBJ2-1
V gene: TRBV7-9
CDR3 protein: CASSLVLSNANEQFF

J gene: NA
V gene: TRBV7-9
CDR3 protein: CASSLGGASYEQYF

J gene: TRBJ1-2
V gene: TRBV15
CDR3 protein: CATSPLQAGMPYGYTF

J gene: TRBJ2-3
V gene: TRBV5-1
CDR3 protein: CASSLALAGGPSSTDTQYF

J gene: TRBJ2-3
V gene: TRBV10-3
CDR3 protein: CAISARGGTTDTQYF

J gene: TRBJ2-3
V gene: TRBV15
CDR3 protein: CATSREGRAHTQYF

J gene: TRBJ2-7
V gene: TRBV5-6
CDR3 protein: CASSYTGTGTSYEQYF

J gene: TRBJ1-5
V gene: TRBV6-1
CDR3 protein: CASSEATISNQPQHF

J gene: TRBJ1-2
V gene: TRBV29-1
CDR3 protein: CSVEDMILEAYGYTF

J gene: TRBJ2-5
V gene: TRBV19
CDR3 protein: CASSRGQQETQYF

J gene: TRBJ2-7
V gene: TRBV7-9
CDR3 protein: CASSLLTGGNDEQYF

J gene: TRBJ1-2
V gene: TRBV5-1
CDR3 protein: CASSLTTETGASNGYTF

J gene: TRBJ2-2
V gene: TRBV19
CDR3 protein: CASSLLAVTGELFF

J gene: TRBJ2-5
V gene: TRBV5-1
CDR3 protein: CASSPGLAARETQYF

J gene: TRBJ2-4
V gene: TRBV29-1
CDR3 protein: CAAGGNIQYF

J gene: TRBJ1-1
V gene: TRBV6-1
CDR3 protein: CASSEPRRRGNTEAFF